These 24 T cell receptor beta chains were sequenced from one sample in a study of regulatory T cells in long-lasting Graves disease. Construction of TCR beta libraries relied on iRepertoire HTBI primers and on Arm-PCR targeting CDR3 regions. TCRdb passed the multiplex PCR reads through MiXCR, listing each CDR3 protein once. This sample has hundreds of thousands of distinct CDR3 sequences, with 15% found just once. Time point noted: newly diagnosed GD, antithyroid drugs for less than 3 months. The TCR library was made from RNA extracted from PBMCs. These records were also assigned to another study, of T cells in Graves' hyperthyroidism and ophthalmopathy.

Sequencing used peripheral blood mononuclear cells (PBMCs), obtained at new diagnosis, from a patient treated with antithyroid drugs. Receptors were obtained from a woman in her 40s with Graves disease.

This clonotype was picked up many times. The gene calls are TRBV30 and TRBJ1-4; tentatively, D is TRBD1 (5 bases). Germline loops: CDR1 GTSNPN, CDR2 SVGIG (reference sequence). The CDR3 has 14 amino acids. The V end lost 2 bases, the J end lost 4 bases, and 11 bases lay between the germline ends. CDR3 bases: TGTGCCTGGAGTCGCGGGGGAGATAATGAAAAACTGTTTTTT. Its protein product is CAWSRGGDNEKLFF.

This clonotype has only a few counts. The CDR3 coding sequence is TGTGCCAGCAGCCTGGCTTCCCCACTGGCGGGAGTTGATTTGAGCGAGCAGTACTTC. The encoded protein is CASSLASPLAGVDLSEQYF. This sequence joins TRBV7-4 and TRBJ2-7, with TRBD2 matching over 7 bases. V was pared by 5 bases and J by 6 bases, with 25 bases of the junction left unmatched. Germline loops: CDR1 SGHVT, CDR2 SQSDAQ. This CDR3 is built from 19 residues.

The V call is TRBV28, the J call TRBJ2-5; 9 bases fit TRBD1. The CDR3 totals 14 residues. V trimming: 4 bases; J trimming: 7 bases; junction bases outside the gene matches: 7. The V gene's germline CDR1 is MDHEN and CDR2 SYDVKM. Here the CDR3 DNA reads TGTGCCAGCAGTTGGGCGGACAGGGGAGGGACCCAGTACTTC. It specifies CASSWADRGGTQYF.

This clonotype was seen repeatedly, ten times or more. The DNA of the CDR3 is TGTGCTAGTGGTTTCTTTACAGAGTCACACCAAGAGACCCAGTACTTC. As protein: CASGFFTESHQETQYF. This chain links TRBV12-5 with TRBJ2-5; no definite D call. CDR1 and CDR2 from the germline V gene are LGHNT and FRNRAP. The CDR3 consists of 16 residues. V was shortened by 3 bases and J by 0 bases, with 14 bases between the two germline ends.

This clonotype occurred a few times. V gene TRBV6-1 combines with J gene TRBJ2-1; TRBD2 aligns across 8 bases. Germline CDR1 and CDR2: MNHNS and SASEGT. V gave up 6 bases and J gave up 4 bases; unmatched junction bases: 17. This CDR3 contains 18 residues. CDR3 amino acids: CASSPAPGGGGPYNEQFF. The CDR3 nucleotides read TGTGCCAGCAGCCCGGCTCCCGGGGGGGGTGGTCCTTACAATGAGCAGTTCTTC.

This clonotype has just a few counts. V and J are TRBV19 and TRBJ2-7, with D unclear. This CDR3 comprises 17 residues. V gave up 5 bases and J gave up 5 bases, with 25 bases separating them. CDR1 is LNHDA and CDR2 is SQIVND in the germline V gene (reference sequence). CDR3 amino acids: CASSEPGWGHAPHEQYF. CDR3 nucleotides: TGTGCCAGTAGTGAACCGGGTTGGGGTCACGCCCCCCACGAGCAGTACTTC.

There are many counts of this clonotype. The chain employs TRBV6-1 and TRBJ2-7; 7 nucleotides align to TRBD1. With V trimmed by 6 bases and J by 2 bases, 4 bases remained unmatched. The CDR3 length is 13 residues. Germline assignment: CDR1 MNHNS and CDR2 SASEGT. CDR3 sequence: CASSRDRPYEQYF. In DNA, the CDR3 is TGTGCCAGCAGCCGGGACAGACCCTACGAGCAGTACTTC.

This clonotype came up many times. The chain joins TRBV7-9 to TRBJ1-1; TRBD1 matches 7 bases. This CDR3 comprises 16 residues. Germline trimming cut 4 bases from V and 3 bases from J; bases unmatched to any gene: 11. The V gene's germline CDR1 is SEHNR and CDR2 FQNEAQ (reference sequence). CDR3 sequence (DNA): TGTGCCAGCAGCTATCGAAAGACAGGGTTGGACACTGAAGCTTTCTTT. As protein: CASSYRKTGLDTEAFF.

This clonotype has ten or more counts. This chain connects TRBV2 to TRBJ1-5; perhaps TRBD1 as D (6 bases). This CDR3 is built from 14 residues. Looked up from germline, CDR1 is SNHLY and CDR2 is FYNNEI. The germline V and J ends were trimmed by 4 bases and 7 bases, with 14 bases remaining between them. This CDR3 is CASSVGQGSQPQHF. The CDR3 coding sequence is TGTGCCAGCAGTGTCGGTCAGGGGAGCCAGCCCCAGCATTTT.

This chain connects TRBV7-6 to TRBJ2-3; a possible D gene is TRBD2 (6 bases). The germline CDR1 and CDR2 sequences are SGHVS and FNYEAQ. The V gene lost 1 base and the J gene lost 0 bases, with 14 bases spanning the gap. The CDR3 is 17 amino acids. DNA for the CDR3: TGTGCCAGCAGCTTAGTCGTGGGAGGCCCAAGCACAGATACGCAGTATTTT. Translating it yields CASSLVVGGPSTDTQYF.

Written as DNA, the CDR3 is TGTGCCAGCCGCGCACTAGCGGACTCCTACAATGAGCAGTTCTTC. Translated, it gives CASRALADSYNEQFF. V gene TRBV28 combines with J gene TRBJ2-1; 8 nucleotides align to TRBD2. Germline trimming cut 8 bases from V and 0 bases from J; bases unmatched to any gene: 6. Germline V gene lookup returns CDR1 MDHEN and CDR2 SYDVKM. The CDR3 sequence is 15 residues long.

The chain recombines TRBV12-5 with TRBJ2-6; 9 bases map to TRBD1. This CDR3 has 17 residues. The V gene's germline CDR1 is LGHNT and CDR2 FRNRAP. J was trimmed by 0 bases and V by 9 bases; bases with no gene match: 9. CDR3 in DNA: TGTGCTAGCTCCGGGACAGGGTCTCACTCTGGGGCCAACGTCCTGACTTTC. Protein product: CASSGTGSHSGANVLTF.

This clonotype was recorded at least ten times. The chain carries TRBV11-2 and TRBJ1-1, with D tentatively TRBD1 (5 bases). The V gene's germline CDR1 is SGHAT and CDR2 FQNNGV. This CDR3 has 14 residues. V lost 3 bases to trimming and J lost 5 bases, with 13 bases between them. In nucleotides, the CDR3 is TGTGCCAGCAGCTTGGAAGGGGCCGGGACTGAAGCTTTCTTT. Amino acid sequence: CASSLEGAGTEAFF.

This clonotype was counted many times. V and J are TRBV27 and TRBJ2-1; tentative D call: TRBD2 (6 bases). This CDR3 has 14 residues. The V end lost 3 bases, the J end lost 10 bases, and 16 bases lay between the germline ends. Germline V lookup: CDR1 MNHEY, CDR2 SMNVEV (reference sequence). DNA for the CDR3: TGTGCCAGCAGTTTTCCGGGACCGGGGGTGGAGCAGTTCTTC. The encoded protein is CASSFPGPGVEQFF.

In the case of this clonotype: Sequence at one end of the junction differs from germline and may be a read error. The chain links TRBV5-1 to TRBJ1-4, with D possibly TRBD1 on 5 matching bases. Looked up from germline, CDR1 is SGHRS and CDR2 is YFSETQ. CDR3 length: 15 residues. CDR3 bases: TGCGCCAGCAGATTGGGCGGACAAGACGGTGAAAAACTGTTTTTT. Its translation is CASRLGGQDGEKLFF.

This clonotype was detected only a few times. The V call is TRBV24-1, the J call TRBJ2-3, with 10 bases lining up with TRBD2. V lost 4 bases and J lost 5; bases outside the gene matches: 8. Germline-derived CDR1 and CDR2 are KGHDR and SFDVKD. The CDR3 totals 16 residues. The CDR3 DNA sequence: TGTGCCACCAGTGACTTTAAAAGACTAGCGGGAGATACGCAGTATTTT. As protein: CATSDFKRLAGDTQYF.

Concerning this clonotype: This may arise from a read error, as a much more abundant clone is one base away. This chain links TRBV9 with TRBJ2-2; possibly TRBD2 for D (6 bases). Germline V gene lookup returns CDR1 SGDLS and CDR2 YYNGEE. The CDR3 loop spans 16 amino acids. The CDR3 here is CASSEATPDVGGDLFF. The CDR3 DNA sequence: TGTGCCAGCAGTGAAGCGACACCGGACGTTGGCGGGGATCTGTTTTTT.

In this sample, this clonotype turned up a few times. The chain carries TRBV6-2 or TRBV6-3 and TRBJ2-2; the D gene is possibly TRBD2 (5 bases). CDR1 is MNHEY and CDR2 is SVGEGT in the germline V gene. The CDR3 runs 15 residues. Trimming left V 7 bases short and J 5 bases short, with 17 bases between. The CDR3, as DNA: TGTGCCAGCAACCGGGGTGGCGTAGATACCGGGGAGCTGTTTTTT. Translation gives CASNRGGVDTGELFF.

In its sample, this clonotype was seen many times. This chain connects TRBV20-1 to TRBJ2-1, with 9 nucleotides matching TRBD2. There are 15 residues in the CDR3. After removal of 3 bases from V and 4 bases from J, the junction contained 7 bases not matched to a gene. CDR1 DFQATT and CDR2 SNEGSKA come from the germline V gene (reference sequence). CDR3 DNA sequence: TGCAGTGCTAGGCCCCCGGGACTAGCTTACAATGAGCAGTTCTTC. Residues: CSARPPGLAYNEQFF.

There are a few counts of this clonotype. One base away lies a much larger clone, so this may be a sequencing read error. In this CDR3 the conserved last residue, phenylalanine or tryptophan, is missing, so a read error is likely. This chain joins TRBV11-3 and TRBJ2-7; D may be TRBD1 or TRBD2 (6 bases each). Germline CDR1 and CDR2: SGHNT and YENEEA. Trimming removed 9 bases at V and 6 bases at J, with 18 bases between. This CDR3 has 13 amino acids. DNA for the CDR3: TGTGCCAGTCAGGGGAACGGGGACTTCGAGCAGTACTCC. This gives the protein CASQGNGDFEQYS.

This clonotype was detected ten times or more. DNA for the CDR3: TGTGCCAGCAGCTTAGAAGGGGGCGGAAACAATGAGCAGTTCTTC. Protein sequence: CASSLEGGGNNEQFF. The J gene is TRBJ2-1, the V gene TRBV11-2; 7 bases align to TRBD1. The CDR3 extends over 15 amino acids. Germline V gene sequence: CDR1 SGHAT, CDR2 FQNNGV. The V segment lost 0 bases and the J segment 5 bases; nucleotides outside the gene matches: 4.

The chain recombines TRBV18 with TRBJ1-6, with 12 positions matching TRBD1. The ends lost 3 bases at V and 10 bases at J; junction bases unmatched: 4. The CDR3 is made up of 15 amino acids. Per the germline V gene, CDR1 is KGHSH and CDR2 is LQKENI. The CDR3 reads CASSPGQGAKSPLHF. The DNA of the CDR3 is TGTGCCAGCTCACCGGGACAGGGGGCCAAGTCACCCCTCCACTTT.

This clonotype was recorded at least ten times. The chain employs TRBV2 and TRBJ2-3; 7 positions match TRBD1. The CDR3 totals 15 residues. CDR1 SNHLY and CDR2 FYNNEI come from the germline V gene. The trim removed 4 bases at V and 1 base at J, leaving 5 bases unmatched. The CDR3: CASSVSQGRTDTQYF. DNA for the CDR3: TGTGCCAGCAGTGTGTCACAGGGGCGCACAGATACGCAGTATTTT.

The chain employs TRBV20-1 and TRBJ2-1; D gene unclear. Germline CDR1 reads DFQATT; CDR2 reads SNEGSKA (reference sequence). The V end lost 2 bases, the J end lost 2 bases, and 10 bases lay between the germline ends. The length of the CDR3 is 14 residues. The CDR3 DNA is TGCAGTGCTAGACCCCCAGGCCCCTACAATGAGCAGTTCTTC. Translating gives CSARPPGPYNEQFF.